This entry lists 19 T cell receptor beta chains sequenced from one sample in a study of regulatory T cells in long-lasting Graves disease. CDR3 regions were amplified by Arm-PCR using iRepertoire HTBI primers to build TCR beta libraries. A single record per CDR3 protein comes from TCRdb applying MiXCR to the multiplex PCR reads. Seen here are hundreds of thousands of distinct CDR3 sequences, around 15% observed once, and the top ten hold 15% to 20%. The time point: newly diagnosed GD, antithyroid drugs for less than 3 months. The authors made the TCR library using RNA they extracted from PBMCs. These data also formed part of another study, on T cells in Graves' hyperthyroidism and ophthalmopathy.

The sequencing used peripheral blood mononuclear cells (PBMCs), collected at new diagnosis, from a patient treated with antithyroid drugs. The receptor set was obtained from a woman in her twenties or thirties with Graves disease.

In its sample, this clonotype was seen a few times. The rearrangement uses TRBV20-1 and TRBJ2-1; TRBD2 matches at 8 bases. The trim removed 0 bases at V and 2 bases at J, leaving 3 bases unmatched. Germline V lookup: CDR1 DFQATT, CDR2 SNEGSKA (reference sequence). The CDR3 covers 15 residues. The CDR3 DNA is TGCAGTGCTAGAGATCGGCGGGAGGCCTACAATGAGCAGTTCTTC. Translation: CSARDRREAYNEQFF.

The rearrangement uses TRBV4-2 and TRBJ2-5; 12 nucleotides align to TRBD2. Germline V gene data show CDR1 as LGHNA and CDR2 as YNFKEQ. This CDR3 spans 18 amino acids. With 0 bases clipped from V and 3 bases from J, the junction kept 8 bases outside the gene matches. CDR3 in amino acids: CASSQETSGSVSKETQYF. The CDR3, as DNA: TGTGCCAGCAGCCAAGAGACTAGCGGGAGCGTCTCCAAAGAGACCCAGTACTTC.

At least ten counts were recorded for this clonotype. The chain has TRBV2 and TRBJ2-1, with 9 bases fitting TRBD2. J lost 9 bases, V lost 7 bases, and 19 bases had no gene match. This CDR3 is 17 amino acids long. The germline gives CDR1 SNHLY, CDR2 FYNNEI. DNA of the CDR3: TGTGCCAGCACCCAGGGGCTAGCGGGGCCCCGCAGGAGTGAGCAGTTCTTC. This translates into CASTQGLAGPRRSEQFF.

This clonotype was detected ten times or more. CDR3 coding DNA: TGTGCCAGCAGTCCAGCGGGGGTCCCTTCCTACAATGAGCAGTTCTTC. It encodes CASSPAGVPSYNEQFF. The gene calls are TRBV28 and TRBJ2-1; 8 nucleotides line up with TRBD2. Germline trimming cut 5 bases from V and 1 base from J; bases unmatched to any gene: 7. The CDR3 runs to 16 residues. Germline-derived CDR1 and CDR2 are MDHEN and SYDVKM.

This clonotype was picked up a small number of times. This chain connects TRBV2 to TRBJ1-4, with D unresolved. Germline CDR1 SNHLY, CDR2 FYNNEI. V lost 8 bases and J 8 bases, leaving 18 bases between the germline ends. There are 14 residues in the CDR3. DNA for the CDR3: TGTGCCAGCTCGTACGGAGGGCTCGGGGAAAAACTGTTTTTT. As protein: CASSYGGLGEKLFF.

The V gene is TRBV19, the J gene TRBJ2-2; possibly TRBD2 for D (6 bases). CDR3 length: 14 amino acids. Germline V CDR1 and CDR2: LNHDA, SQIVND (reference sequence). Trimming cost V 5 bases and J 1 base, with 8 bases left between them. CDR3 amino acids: CASSWRGNTGELFF. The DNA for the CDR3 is TGTGCCAGTAGTTGGAGGGGGAACACCGGGGAGCTGTTTTTT.

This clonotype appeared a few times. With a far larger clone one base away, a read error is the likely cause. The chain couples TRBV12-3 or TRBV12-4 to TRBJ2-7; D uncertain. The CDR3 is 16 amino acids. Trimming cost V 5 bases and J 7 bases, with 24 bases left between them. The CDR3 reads CASSIGYLVSYNEQYF. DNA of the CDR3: TGTGCCAGCAGTATAGGGTATTTAGTCTCCTACAATGAGCAGTACTTC.

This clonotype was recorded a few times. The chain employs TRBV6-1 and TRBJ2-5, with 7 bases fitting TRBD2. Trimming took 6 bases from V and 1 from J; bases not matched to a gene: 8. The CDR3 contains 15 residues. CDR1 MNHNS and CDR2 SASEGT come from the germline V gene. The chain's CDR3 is CASRRERVLQETQYF. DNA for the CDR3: TGTGCCAGCAGGCGGGAGAGAGTACTCCAAGAGACCCAGTACTTC.

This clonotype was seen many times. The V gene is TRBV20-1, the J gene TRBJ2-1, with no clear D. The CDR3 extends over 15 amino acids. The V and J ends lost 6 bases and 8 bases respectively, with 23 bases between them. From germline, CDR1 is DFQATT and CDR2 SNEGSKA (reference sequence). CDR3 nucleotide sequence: TGCAGTGCACAAGGGTCTGGAATTCGCACAGATGAGCAGTTCTTC. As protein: CSAQGSGIRTDEQFF.

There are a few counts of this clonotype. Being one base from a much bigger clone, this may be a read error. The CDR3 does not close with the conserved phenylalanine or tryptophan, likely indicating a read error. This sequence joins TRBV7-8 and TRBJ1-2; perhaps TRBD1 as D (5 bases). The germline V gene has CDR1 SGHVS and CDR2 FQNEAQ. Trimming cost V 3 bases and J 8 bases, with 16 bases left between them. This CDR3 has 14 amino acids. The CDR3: CASSLAPREGGYTL. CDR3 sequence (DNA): TGTGCCAGCAGCTTGGCCCCAAGGGAGGGGGGCTACACCCTC.

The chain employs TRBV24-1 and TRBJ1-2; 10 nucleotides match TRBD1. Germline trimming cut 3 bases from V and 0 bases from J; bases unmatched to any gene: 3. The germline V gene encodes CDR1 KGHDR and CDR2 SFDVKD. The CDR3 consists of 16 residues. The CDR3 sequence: CATSDPGQGANYGYTF. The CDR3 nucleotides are TGTGCCACCAGTGATCCAGGACAGGGGGCTAACTATGGCTACACCTTC.

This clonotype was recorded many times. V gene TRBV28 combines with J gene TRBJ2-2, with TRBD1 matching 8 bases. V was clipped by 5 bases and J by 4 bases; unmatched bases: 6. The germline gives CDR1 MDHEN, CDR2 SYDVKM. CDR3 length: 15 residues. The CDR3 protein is CASSPRTGSTGELFF. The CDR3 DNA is TGTGCCAGCAGTCCACGGACAGGGAGCACCGGGGAGCTGTTTTTT. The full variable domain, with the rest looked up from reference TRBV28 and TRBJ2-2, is DVKVTQSSRYLVKRTGEKVFLECVQDMDHENMFWYRQDPGLGLRLIYFSYDVKMKEKGDIPEGYSVSREKKERFSLILESASTNQTSMYLCASSPRTGSTGELFFGEGSRLTVL.

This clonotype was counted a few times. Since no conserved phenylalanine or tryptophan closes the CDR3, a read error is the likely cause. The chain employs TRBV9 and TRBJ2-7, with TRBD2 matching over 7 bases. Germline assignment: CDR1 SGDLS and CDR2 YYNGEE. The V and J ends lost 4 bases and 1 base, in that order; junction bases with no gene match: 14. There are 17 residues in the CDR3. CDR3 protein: CASSPGILSGNSYEQYL. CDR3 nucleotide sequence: TGTGCCAGCAGCCCAGGGATACTAAGCGGGAATTCCTACGAGCAGTACCTC.

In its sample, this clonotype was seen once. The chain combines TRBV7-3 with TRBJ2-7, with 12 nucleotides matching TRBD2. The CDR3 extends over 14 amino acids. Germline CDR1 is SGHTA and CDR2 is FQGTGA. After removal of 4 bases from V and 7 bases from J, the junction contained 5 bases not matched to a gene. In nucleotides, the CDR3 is TGTGCCAGCAGCTCGAGACTAGCGGGAGATGAGCAGTACTTC. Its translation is CASSSRLAGDEQYF.

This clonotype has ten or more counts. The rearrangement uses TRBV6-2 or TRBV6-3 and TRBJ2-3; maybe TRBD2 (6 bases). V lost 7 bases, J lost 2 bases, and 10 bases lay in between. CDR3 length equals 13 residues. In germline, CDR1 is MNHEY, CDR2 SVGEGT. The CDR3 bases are TGTGCCAGCAAACTAGCTCTCACAGATACGCAGTATTTT. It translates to CASKLALTDTQYF.

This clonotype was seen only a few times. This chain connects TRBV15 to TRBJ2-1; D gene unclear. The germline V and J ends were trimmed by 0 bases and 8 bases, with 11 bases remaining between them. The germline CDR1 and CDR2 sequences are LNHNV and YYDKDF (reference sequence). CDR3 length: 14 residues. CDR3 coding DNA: TGTGCCACCAGCAGAGATCGAGGTCGGCATGAGCAGTTCTTC. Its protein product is CATSRDRGRHEQFF.

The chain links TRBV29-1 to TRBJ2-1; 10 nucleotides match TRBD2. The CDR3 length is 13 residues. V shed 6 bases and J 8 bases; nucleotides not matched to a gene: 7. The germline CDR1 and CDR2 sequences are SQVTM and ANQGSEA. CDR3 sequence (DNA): TGCAGCGTGGTAGCGGGAGGCGTCGATGAGCAGTTCTTC. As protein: CSVVAGGVDEQFF.

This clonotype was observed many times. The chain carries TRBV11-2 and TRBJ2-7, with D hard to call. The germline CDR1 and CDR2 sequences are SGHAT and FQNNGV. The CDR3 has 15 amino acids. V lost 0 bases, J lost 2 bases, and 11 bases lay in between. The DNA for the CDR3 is TGTGCCAGCAGCTTAGATCGTACAGTCACCTACGAGCAGTACTTC. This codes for CASSLDRTVTYEQYF.

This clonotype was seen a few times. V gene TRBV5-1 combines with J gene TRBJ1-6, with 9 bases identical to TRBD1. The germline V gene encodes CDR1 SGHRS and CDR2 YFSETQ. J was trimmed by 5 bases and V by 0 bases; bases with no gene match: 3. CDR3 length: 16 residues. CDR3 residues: CASSLDGTGHNSPLHF. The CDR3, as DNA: TGCGCCAGCAGCTTGGATGGGACAGGGCATAATTCACCCCTCCACTTT.